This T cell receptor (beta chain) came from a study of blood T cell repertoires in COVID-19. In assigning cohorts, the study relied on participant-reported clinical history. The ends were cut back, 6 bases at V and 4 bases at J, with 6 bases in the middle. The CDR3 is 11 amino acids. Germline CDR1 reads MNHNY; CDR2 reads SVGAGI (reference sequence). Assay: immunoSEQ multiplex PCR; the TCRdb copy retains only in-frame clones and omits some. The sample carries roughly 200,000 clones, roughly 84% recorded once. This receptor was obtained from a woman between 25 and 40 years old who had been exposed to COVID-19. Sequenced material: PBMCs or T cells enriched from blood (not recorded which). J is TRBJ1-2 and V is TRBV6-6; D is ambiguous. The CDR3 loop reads CASSNSYGYTF. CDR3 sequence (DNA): TGTGCCAGCAGCAACTCCTATGGCTACACCTTC.